This TCR beta chain was profiled in a study of human T cells and chemical hapten exposure. Study-wide points: Significantly greater numbers of large CDR3 similarity clusters came from expanded TCRs than from controls.

TCRdb recomputed calls from the RACE reads with MiXCR, one row per CDR3 protein. The table shows 150,000 to 200,000 distinct CDR3 sequences, with more than 12% occurring only once. This clonotype came up many times. Its antigen is still unknown. Specified time point: patch test 1, 2 weeks after DPC sensitization. Treatment specified: therapeutic diphenylcyclopropenone sensitization with weekly scalp DPC. Donors were 18 to 70-year-old alopecia patients suitable for DPC. Unseparated into fractions, whole blood served as the source from which total RNA was extracted. Per the germline V gene, CDR1 is MNHEY and CDR2 is SVGEGT. The CDR3 consists of 14 residues. The V end was cut by 7 bases, the J end by 0 bases, with 12 bases between.

This sample comprised whole blood, obtained in connection with sensitization to the hapten diphenylcyclopropenone (DPC). The receptor's source is a woman aged 25 to 39 with alopecia areata. Some clones in this sample may be carry-over from other donors' samples. The chain recombines TRBV6-2 or TRBV6-3 with TRBJ1-1, with D uncertain. The CDR3 nucleotides are TGTGCCAGCAAGAAGGACGGCATGAACACTGAAGCTTTCTTT. Protein product: CASKKDGMNTEAFF.